A selection of T cell receptor beta chains follows, all from one sample in a study of shared clonotypes between healthy human individuals. Libraries were prepared by immunoSEQ multiplex PCR; TCRdb keeps only in-frame clonotypes and omits some of them. Here the sample spans about 980,000 clones, over 75% being singletons. What was sequenced was memory CD4+ T cells sorted from blood. These receptors originate from a young man in good health. CDR3s include the opening cysteine and the closing phenylalanine or tryptophan. A D gene is named only where the DNA matches it firmly. Clone size is stated in some rows and not others, as once, few, many or a class when expanded.

TRBV5-1	NA	TRBJ2-7	TRBD2	TGCGCCAGCAGCCCGGGAGGGACGTACGAGCAGTACTTC	CASSPGGTYEQYF
TRBV5-1	once	TRBJ2-6	NA	TGCGCCAGCAGCTTACCGGTCTCTGGGGCCAACGTCCTGACTTTC	CASSLPVSGANVLTF
TRBV30	NA	TRBJ2-7	NA	TGTGCCTGGAGTGGCCAATACGAGCAGTACTTC	CAWSGQYEQYF
TRBV7-2	NA	TRBJ2-1	TRBD2	TGTGCCAGCAGCTTAGTAGCGGGGGGGCAGGGCAATGAGCAGTTCTTC	CASSLVAGGQGNEQFF
TRBV10-1	NA	TRBJ2-1	TRBD1	TGCGCCAGCAATCCCGGGACAGGGACCTACAATGAGCAGTTCTTC	CASNPGTGTYNEQFF
TRBV10-2	NA	TRBJ2-7	TRBD1	TGCGCCAGCAGTGGGGGCCTAGACAGGGCTCGGACCTACGAGCAGTACTTC	CASSGGLDRARTYEQYF
TRBV18	NA	TRBJ1-3	NA	TGTGCCAGCTCACCCTCGGACAGTGGATACACCATATATTTT	CASSPSDSGYTIYF
TRBV11-2	NA	TRBJ1-5	NA	TGTGCCAGCAGCTGGATACAGGGTGAGGCCCAGCATTTT	CASSWIQGEAQHF
TRBV11-2	NA	TRBJ1-2	TRBD1	TGTGCCAGCAGCTTCGGGGACAGGGGTGGTTACACCTTC	CASSFGDRGGYTF
TRBV30	NA	TRBJ2-1	TRBD2	TGTGCTTTTAGAGGGGGACTAGCGCTTTACAATGAGCAGTTCTTC	CAFRGGLALYNEQFF
TRBV7-9	NA	TRBJ2-7	NA	TGTGCCAGCAGCCCTAGGAGCGAGCAGTACTTC	CASSPRSEQYF
TRBV28	NA	TRBJ1-2	TRBD1	TGTGCCAGCAGTACGGGACAGGGAAGGGGCTACACCTTC	CASSTGQGRGYTF
TRBV7-2	few	TRBJ1-3	TRBD1	TGTGCCAGCAGCTTCAAGACAGGGGGAGGAAACACCATATATTTT	CASSFKTGGGNTIYF
TRBV30	NA	TRBJ2-1	NA	TGTGCCTGGAGTGAGCGGAATGAGCAGTTCTTC	CAWSERNEQFF
TRBV19	NA	TRBJ1-2	NA	TGTGCCAGTAGTCCAGTAGTAGGCGGCTACACCTTC	CASSPVVGGYTF
TRBV5-5	NA	TRBJ1-1	NA	TGTGCCAGCAGTTTATTAAACACTGAAGCTTTCTTT	CASSLLNTEAFF
TRBV27	few	TRBJ1-6	TRBD1	TGTGCCAGCAGTTTATCACCGGGACAGGCAATTTCACCCCTCCACTTT	CASSLSPGQAISPLHF
TRBV19	few	TRBJ2-7	NA	TGTGCCAGTAGTATAACAGGGTGGAACGAGCAGTACTTC	CASSITGWNEQYF
TRBV6-1	NA	TRBJ1-5	TRBD1	TGTGCCAGCACCCAGGACAGGGAGGGTCAGCCCCAGCATTTT	CASTQDREGQPQHF
TRBV9	NA	TRBJ1-5	NA	TGTGCCAGCAGCGAGGGTAATGGCAATCAGCCCCAGCATTTT	CASSEGNGNQPQHF
TRBV5-1	NA	TRBJ2-3	TRBD1	TGCGCCAGCTCCCCGGGACAGGTCAGCACAGATACGCAGTATTTT	CASSPGQVSTDTQYF
TRBV5-5	NA	TRBJ1-2	NA	TGTGCCAGCAGGGTGTGGACTTCTAACTATGGCTACACCTTC	CASRVWTSNYGYTF
TRBV29-1	NA	TRBJ2-5	NA	TGCAGCGTGGGAGGGACAGGAGGGGAGACCCAGTACTTC	CSVGGTGGETQYF
TRBV6-1	NA	TRBJ2-7	NA	TGTGCCAGCTCCGACGGCCCCTACGAGCAGTACTTC	CASSDGPYEQYF
TRBV2	NA	TRBJ2-5	NA	TGTGCCAGCAGAAGTGGCCATTGGGAGACCCAGTACTTC	CASRSGHWETQYF
TRBV10-1	NA	TRBJ1-1	TRBD1	TGCGCCAGCAGTGTAGGGGGCCACACTGAAGCTTTCTTT	CASSVGGHTEAFF
TRBV5-1	many	TRBJ2-5	NA	TGCGCCAGCAGCTTAACTAGCCCGGCAGAGACCCAGTACTTC	CASSLTSPAETQYF
TRBV7-2	NA	TRBJ1-1	NA	TGTGCCAGCAGCCCACTCACCTCTCAGAACACTGAAGCTTTCTTT	CASSPLTSQNTEAFF
TRBV4-2	NA	TRBJ2-1	NA	TGTGCCAGCAGCCAAGAGGAGGGGGTATCCAATGAGCAGTTCTTC	CASSQEEGVSNEQFF
TRBV10-3	NA	TRBJ1-3	NA	TGTGCCAGCAGTACTGGAAACACCATATATTTT	CASSTGNTIYF
TRBV6-6	NA	TRBJ2-4	NA	TGTGCCAGCAGTTACTCGATTCGCTCGAACATTCAGTACTTC	CASSYSIRSNIQYF
TRBV5-1	NA	TRBJ2-1	TRBD2	TGCGCCAGCAGCTTAAGACTAGCGGGGATTGATGAGCAGTTCTTC	CASSLRLAGIDEQFF
TRBV21-1	NA	TRBJ2-1	NA	TGTGCCAGCACCTCTTACCGGGACAAGGGCAATGAGCAGTTCTTC	CASTSYRDKGNEQFF
TRBV5-1	NA	TRBJ1-2	NA	TGCGCCAGCAGCTCGGACCCTAACTATGGCTACACCTTC	CASSSDPNYGYTF
TRBV10-3	NA	TRBJ1-4	NA	TGTGCCATCAGTGATATACAGGGATCTAATGAAAAACTGTTTTTT	CAISDIQGSNEKLFF